This entry lists 10 T cell receptor beta chains sequenced from one sample in a study of blood T cell repertoires in COVID-19. Libraries were prepared by immunoSEQ multiplex PCR; TCRdb keeps only in-frame clonotypes and omits some of them. The data show around 220,000 clones, roughly four fifths seen once. Sequencing input: peripheral blood. Source of these receptors: a woman older than 75 with COVID-19, enrolled during active disease.

On this clone itself: The sample carries other DNA sequences with the same CDR3. The chain links TRBV19 to TRBJ1-5; D uncertain. Germline lookup yields CDR1 LNHDA and CDR2 SQIVND (reference sequence). CDR3 length equals 14 residues. The V and J ends lost 4 bases and 2 bases respectively, with 9 bases between them. DNA of the CDR3: TGTGCCAGTAGTACTTCGGGAGGCAATCAGCCCCAGCATTTT. It translates to CASSTSGGNQPQHF.

The chain links TRBV3-1 (or the pseudogene TRBV3-2) to TRBJ1-1; D not certain. This CDR3 region has 14 residues. Trimming pared 0 bases from V and 0 bases from J, leaving 5 bases between. Per germline, CDR1 LGHDT and CDR2 YNNKEL (reference sequence). Here the CDR3 reads CASSQEQLNTEAFF. The CDR3 DNA reads TGTGCCAGCAGCCAAGAACAGCTGAACACTGAAGCTTTCTTT.

The chain has TRBV3-1 (or the pseudogene TRBV3-2) and TRBJ2-5, with D perhaps TRBD1 (5 bases). The CDR3 consists of 14 residues. V gave up 1 base and J gave up 2 bases, with 8 bases separating them. Germline CDR1 is LGHDT and CDR2 is YNNKEL (reference sequence). CDR3 amino acids: CASSQGYRQETQYF. In nucleotides, the CDR3 is TGTGCCAGCAGCCAAGGTTACAGGCAAGAGACCCAGTACTTC.

CDR3 coding DNA: TGTGCCAGCAGCTCGGGGTGGAACACTGAAGCTTTCTTT. Encoded protein: CASSSGWNTEAFF. This chain uses TRBV7-9 with TRBJ1-1; D ambiguous. The germline CDR1 and CDR2 sequences are SEHNR and FQNEAQ (reference sequence). This CDR3 has 13 amino acids. Deletions cut 4 bases from V and 1 base from J, with 7 bases between.

The genes are TRBV14 and TRBJ2-1; unclear D gene. Germline V gene lookup returns CDR1 SGHDN and CDR2 FVKESK. This CDR3 has 11 amino acids. The ends were cut back, 2 bases at V and 8 bases at J, with 4 bases in the middle. The CDR3 loop reads CASSQNYEQFF. The CDR3 bases are TGTGCCAGCAGCCAAAACTATGAGCAGTTCTTC.

This sequence joins TRBV12-3 or TRBV12-4 and TRBJ1-1; D might be TRBD1 (5 bases). This CDR3 region has 13 residues. Trimming left V 6 bases short and J 4 bases short, with 12 bases between. The CDR3 is CASSLLGGTEAFF. In DNA form, the CDR3 reads TGTGCCAGCAGCTTGTTGGGGGGCACTGAAGCTTTCTTT.

The chain recombines TRBV5-1 with TRBJ1-4; the D is unclear. The CDR3 extends over 14 amino acids. Trimming stripped 4 bases from V and 5 bases from J, with 12 bases between. CDR1 SGHRS and CDR2 YFSETQ come from the germline V gene. CDR3 coding DNA: TGCGCCAGCAGCCCCGGGGAGAAGAATGAAAAACTGTTTTTT. It codes for CASSPGEKNEKLFF.

This clone was observed a single time. The V and J genes are TRBV5-1 and TRBJ2-7; 7 bases line up with TRBD2. Germline CDR1 and CDR2: SGHRS and YFSETQ. CDR3 length equals 15 residues. V shed 0 bases, J shed 0 bases, and the junction held 3 bases outside the gene matches. In nucleotides, the CDR3 is TGCGCCAGCAGCTTGGCTGGGACTACCTCCTACGAGCAGTACTTC. It yields the protein CASSLAGTTSYEQYF.

DNA for the CDR3: TGTGCCAGCGGTGGTGGACAGAACTATGGCTACACCTTC. Residues: CASGGGQNYGYTF. This chain links TRBV6-1 with TRBJ1-2, with a weak D call TRBD1 (6 bases). This CDR3 region has 13 residues. The V gene's germline CDR1 is MNHNS and CDR2 SASEGT. Trimming cost V 8 bases and J 2 bases, with 12 bases left between them.

The chain couples TRBV7-2 to TRBJ1-2, with a weak D call TRBD1 (5 bases). The germline V gene has CDR1 SGHTA and CDR2 FQGNSA. V gave up 5 bases and J gave up 8 bases, with 12 bases separating them. The CDR3 is 12 residues long. CDR3 residues: CASSPPGVGYTF. The CDR3 DNA is TGTGCCAGCAGCCCCCCGGGGGTCGGCTACACCTTC.